This is a list of T cell receptor beta chains from one sample in a study of radiotherapy plus CTLA-4 blockade in lung cancer. TCRdb's copy holds only in-frame clones and misses some; the assay was immunoSEQ multiplex PCR. The sample gives around 72,000 clones, roughly three quarters of which show up once; around 7% is in the top ten. The source was peripheral blood, collected from a patient treated with radiotherapy plus ipilimumab. These receptors were obtained from a human donor with non-small cell lung cancer who had a complete response to radiotherapy plus ipilimumab. Both conserved end residues are trimmed from each CDR3.

v_gene	j_gene	CDR3aa
TRBV15	TRBJ1-3	ATGPRSGNTIY
TRBV27	TRBJ2-5	ASSSSFPLLGVEETQY
TRBV18	TRBJ2-7	ASSPPGGGPHEQY
TRBV7-2	TRBJ1-5	ASSLGKSGRSNQPQH
TRBV10-1	TRBJ2-3	ASSGGLAGESDTQY
TRBV5-1	TRBJ1-1	ASNPTVRTENTEAF
TRBV7-8	TRBJ2-7	ASSLVMVVTPYEQY
TRBV6-5	TRBJ1-5	ASSYSAGDQPQH
TRBV30	TRBJ1-6	AWSWGRGITSSGISSYNSPLH
TRBV30	TRBJ1-2	AWSLGAYGYT